Reported below is one T cell receptor beta chain. This sample was taken from a study of blood T cell repertoires in COVID-19. Sequencing used immunoSEQ multiplex PCR; TCRdb keeps in-frame clones, though not all of them. This table holds under 300,000 clones, 75% to 90% found once. Losses at the gene ends were 4 bases for V and 3 bases for J; bases not matched to a gene: 6. Germline values: CDR1 LGHDT, CDR2 YNNKEL (reference sequence). The CDR3 loop spans 15 amino acids. The source of this sequence is a woman aged 25 to 39 with active or convalescent COVID-19. The gene calls are TRBV3-1 (or the pseudogene TRBV3-2) and TRBJ2-1; TRBD1 matches 7 bases. The sample taken for sequencing was peripheral blood. The CDR3: CASSRRTGLYNEQFF. The CDR3 bases are TGTGCCAGCAGCCGTCGGACAGGACTCTACAATGAGCAGTTCTTC.